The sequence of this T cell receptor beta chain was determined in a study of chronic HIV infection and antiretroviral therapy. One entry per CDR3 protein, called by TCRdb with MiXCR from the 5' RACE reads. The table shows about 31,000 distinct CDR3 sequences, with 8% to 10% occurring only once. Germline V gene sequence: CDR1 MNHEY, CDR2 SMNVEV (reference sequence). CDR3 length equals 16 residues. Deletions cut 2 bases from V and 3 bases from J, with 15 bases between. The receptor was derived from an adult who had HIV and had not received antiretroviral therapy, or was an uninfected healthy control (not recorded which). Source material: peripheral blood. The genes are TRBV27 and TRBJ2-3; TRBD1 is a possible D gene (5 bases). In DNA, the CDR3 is TGTGCCAGCAGTTTAGTCAGGGATGCTGGAACAGATACGCAGTATTTT. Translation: CASSLVRDAGTDTQYF.